One and the same sample provided the 21 T cell receptor beta chains below, sequenced in a study of Graves' ophthalmopathy and Graves' hyperthyroidism. Using RNA transcripts, the TCR beta CDR3 regions were amplified. RT-PCR was first run with HTBI primers, then multiplex PCR in a second round. In TCRdb, the multiplex PCR reads were re-called with MiXCR into one record per CDR3 protein. The sample includes about 590,000 distinct CDR3 sequences, less than 45% seen only once; the top ten take about 4.6%. Specimen: peripheral blood or thyroid tissue (not recorded which). These receptor sequences come from an adult man with Graves' hyperthyroidism.

This clonotype showed up many times. The V and J genes are TRBV19 and TRBJ2-7, with D possibly matching TRBD1 (6 bases). The V end lost 6 bases, the J end lost 6 bases, and 21 bases lay between the germline ends. Looked up from germline, CDR1 is LNHDA and CDR2 is SQIVND (reference sequence). This CDR3 comprises 15 residues. CDR3 DNA: TGTGCCAGTAGCCAAGGGACACGGGTAGGGAGCGAGCAGTACTTC. Amino acids: CASSQGTRVGSEQYF.

This clonotype showed up just a few times. The chain couples TRBV2 to TRBJ2-5; D remains ambiguous. V was clipped by 7 bases and J by 2 bases, with 11 bases between them. Germline values: CDR1 SNHLY, CDR2 FYNNEI. This CDR3 has 13 amino acids. CDR3 DNA sequence: TGTGCCAGCACCCCAGACTTACAAGAGACCCAGTACTTC. Translation: CASTPDLQETQYF.

Comments on this clonotype: This is likely a read error, given that the CDR3 carries no conserved phenylalanine or tryptophan at its end. The V call is TRBV7-9, the J call TRBJ2-2; TRBD1 matches 10 bases. Per the germline V gene, CDR1 is SEHNR and CDR2 is FQNEAQ (reference sequence). The CDR3 has 16 amino acids. The junction had 5 bases not matched to a gene; V was cut back by 3 bases and J by 4 bases. CDR3 protein: CASSLLGQGITGELFS. DNA for the CDR3: TGTGCCAGCAGCTTGTTGGGACAGGGGATCACCGGGGAGCTGTTTTCT.

The chain couples TRBV25-1 to TRBJ2-6; D gene uncertain. CDR1 MGHDK and CDR2 SYGVNS come from the germline V gene. The CDR3 runs 14 residues. V was trimmed by 0 bases and J by 6 bases, leaving 6 bases between them. This CDR3 is CASSEYRTANVLTF. In DNA, the CDR3 is TGTGCCAGCAGTGAATATAGGACGGCCAACGTCCTGACTTTC.

There are many counts of this clonotype. V usage is TRBV5-8 and J usage is TRBJ1-2, with TRBD1 as a possible D gene (5 bases). The CDR3 consists of 12 residues. The germline gives CDR1 SGHTS, CDR2 YDEGEE. V was cut by 4 bases and J by 8 bases, with 12 bases left in between. The CDR3 bases are TGTGCCAGCAGCCCGGGGCCGGCGGGCTACACCTTC. Translated, it gives CASSPGPAGYTF.

This clonotype was observed at least ten times. The gene calls are TRBV14 and TRBJ2-7; a possible D gene is TRBD1 (6 bases). V was clipped by 6 bases and J by 0 bases, with 15 bases between them. The CDR3 totals 15 residues. Germline V CDR1 and CDR2: SGHDN, FVKESK. For the CDR3, the DNA is TGTGCCAGCAGTGGTTGGGACACCCTCTCCTACGAGCAGTACTTC. Translated, it gives CASSGWDTLSYEQYF. The entire variable domain, with the rest obtained from reference TRBV14 and TRBJ2-7, is as follows: EAGVTQFPSHSVIEKGQTVTLRCDPISGHDNLYWYRRVMGKEIKFLLHFVKESKQDESGMPNNRFLAERTGGTYSTLKVQPAELEDSGVYFCASSGWDTLSYEQYFGPGTRLTVT.

This clonotype was seen at least ten times. V and J are TRBV20-1 and TRBJ1-4; TRBD1 matches at 8 bases. Germline V gene data show CDR1 as DFQATT and CDR2 as SNEGSKA (reference sequence). V trimming: 7 bases; J trimming: 8 bases; junction bases outside the gene matches: 12. The CDR3 loop spans 14 amino acids. Here the CDR3 DNA reads TGCAGTGTTCAGGGGGCCGTCGTGGGGGAAAAACTGTTTTTT. Its translation is CSVQGAVVGEKLFF.

This clonotype has a count of ten or more. The chain carries TRBV24-1 and TRBJ1-2; a possible D gene is TRBD1 (5 bases). Trimming shortened V by 4 bases and J by 6 bases, and 8 bases separated the two germline ends. Looked up from germline, CDR1 is KGHDR and CDR2 is SFDVKD. There are 12 residues in the CDR3. CDR3 sequence: CATSEGGDGYTF. CDR3 nucleotides: TGTGCCACCAGTGAGGGAGGGGATGGCTACACCTTC.

The chain joins TRBV29-1 to TRBJ1-1; 7 bases are shared with TRBD1. Germline V gene data show CDR1 as SQVTM and CDR2 as ANQGSEA. The CDR3 consists of 15 residues. J gave up 1 base and V 1 base, and 6 bases lay outside the gene matches. CDR3 sequence reads: CSVEGQGLTNTEAFF. The CDR3 DNA follows: TGCAGCGTTGAAGGACAGGGTTTGACGAACACTGAAGCTTTCTTT.

This clonotype was counted once. The chain joins TRBV5-6 to TRBJ1-5; possibly TRBD1 for D (6 bases). Trimming stripped 5 bases from V and 3 bases from J, with 18 bases between. The CDR3 sequence is 16 residues long. Germline loops: CDR1 SGHDT, CDR2 YYEEEE. For the CDR3, the DNA is TGTGCCAGCAGTCGAAACGGGGGCCCAAACAATCAGCCCCAGCATTTT. Its translation: CASSRNGGPNNQPQHF.

This clonotype was seen at least ten times. The V call is TRBV2, the J call TRBJ2-7; tentatively, D is TRBD1 (6 bases). Germline CDR1 is SNHLY and CDR2 is FYNNEI. This CDR3 region has 12 residues. Trimming removed 7 bases at V and 7 bases at J, with 14 bases between. CDR3 coding DNA: TGTGCCAGCACGGCAGGGGTTCGGGAGCAGTACTTC. This encodes CASTAGVREQYF.

This clonotype showed up many times. Germline is not matched at one junction end, which may reflect a read error. The V gene is TRBV6-5, the J gene TRBJ1-6, with 10 bases identical to TRBD1. The CDR3 consists of 13 residues. Germline V CDR1 and CDR2: MNHEY, SVGAGI. In DNA form, the CDR3 reads TGTACCAGCAAGACAGGGGGCGTATCACCCCTCCACTTT. Translating gives CTSKTGGVSPLHF.

V gene TRBV24-1 combines with J gene TRBJ2-2; D may correspond to TRBD1 or TRBD2 (5 bases each). The V end was cut by 3 bases, the J end by 6 bases, with 13 bases between. This CDR3 contains 15 residues. Germline V CDR1 and CDR2: KGHDR, SFDVKD. CDR3 loop: CATSDGDRRSGELFF. The CDR3 DNA reads as TGTGCCACCAGTGATGGGGACCGACGGTCCGGGGAGCTGTTTTTT.

At least ten counts were recorded for this clonotype. The rearrangement uses TRBV12-3 or TRBV12-4 and TRBJ1-1; TRBD1 matches at 8 bases. The CDR3 covers 13 residues. The J segment lost 6 bases and the V segment lost 5 bases, leaving 5 bases of the junction unmatched. The CDR3 DNA follows: TGTGCCAGCAGTCGGGACAGGACATCTGAAGCTTTCTTT. Translating it yields CASSRDRTSEAFF.

The rearrangement uses TRBV7-9 and TRBJ1-2; no reliable D call. CDR1 and CDR2 (germline): SEHNR, FQNEAQ (reference sequence). Between the trimmed V and J ends, which lost 5 bases and 4 bases, there was a span of 23 bases. This CDR3 is built from 17 residues. The CDR3 DNA reads TGTGCCAGCAGCCCCTCTAGGGCTAGCGGGGAGCGCTATGGCTACACCTTC. Protein product: CASSPSRASGERYGYTF.

The sample holds many counts of this clonotype. The V and J genes are TRBV29-1 and TRBJ1-4; TRBD1 is a possible D gene (5 bases). V lost 6 bases to trimming and J lost 5 bases, with 13 bases between them. Germline values: CDR1 SQVTM, CDR2 ANQGSEA. The CDR3 sequence is 13 residues long. The CDR3, as DNA: TGCAGCGTAAGCCGGGACCTGAATGAAAAACTGTTTTTT. Amino acid sequence: CSVSRDLNEKLFF.

With regard to this clonotype: It may be a read error: a sequence one base away is much more abundant. This chain joins TRBV5-1 and TRBJ1-3, with unresolved D. The CDR3 is 16 residues long. Germline loops: CDR1 SGHRS, CDR2 YFSETQ. This chain's CDR3 is CASSLAGSFSGSTIYF. The DNA of the CDR3 is TGCGCCAGCAGCTTGGCCGGCAGTTTCTCTGGAAGCACCATATATTTT.

A single count supports this clonotype. This sequence may be a read error, since a much larger clone differs from it by one base. The J gene is TRBJ2-7, the V gene TRBV29-1; tentative D call: TRBD1 (6 bases). The CDR3 runs to 12 residues. Germline CDR1 is SQVTM and CDR2 is ANQGSEA. CDR3 in DNA: TGCAGCGTCCTGGCAGGGGATCACGAGCAGCACTTC. This sequence encodes CSVLAGDHEQHF.

V and J are TRBV3-1 and TRBJ1-2; D is undetermined. Germline-derived CDR1 and CDR2 are LGHDT and YNNKEL (reference sequence). V shed 0 bases and J shed 7 bases, with 6 bases lying between them. This CDR3 contains 12 residues. The CDR3 nucleotides read TGTGCCAGCAGCCAAGATTCCGGTGGCTACACCTTC. It encodes CASSQDSGGYTF.

Regarding this clonotype: This could be a read error, since a much larger clone is one nucleotide away. The rearrangement uses TRBV3-1 and TRBJ2-7; D possibly matches TRBD1 or TRBD2 (6 bases each). The CDR3 runs 14 residues. Per the germline V gene, CDR1 is LGHDT and CDR2 is YNNKEL (reference sequence). The CDR3 spells CASSHKNRASEQCF. CDR3 in DNA: TGTGCCAGCAGCCATAAGAACAGGGCTAGCGAGCAGTGCTTC.

This clonotype has a count of ten or more. The chain joins TRBV7-9 to TRBJ1-5; D may be TRBD1 (6 bases). The CDR3 loop spans 16 amino acids. V was trimmed by 5 bases and J by 4 bases, leaving 18 bases between them. Per germline, CDR1 SEHNR and CDR2 FQNEAQ (reference sequence). CDR3 nucleotides: TGTGCCAGCAGCCCAAGCGGGGGGGCTGGTAATCAGCCCCAGCATTTT. Encoded protein: CASSPSGGAGNQPQHF. Variable domain in full (rest from reference TRBV7-9 and TRBJ1-5): DTGVSQNPRHKITKRGQNVTFRCDPISEHNRLYWYRQTLGQGPEFLTYFQNEAQLEKSRLLSDRFSAERPKGSFSTLEIQRTEQGDSAMYLCASSPSGGAGNQPQHFGDGTRLSIL.